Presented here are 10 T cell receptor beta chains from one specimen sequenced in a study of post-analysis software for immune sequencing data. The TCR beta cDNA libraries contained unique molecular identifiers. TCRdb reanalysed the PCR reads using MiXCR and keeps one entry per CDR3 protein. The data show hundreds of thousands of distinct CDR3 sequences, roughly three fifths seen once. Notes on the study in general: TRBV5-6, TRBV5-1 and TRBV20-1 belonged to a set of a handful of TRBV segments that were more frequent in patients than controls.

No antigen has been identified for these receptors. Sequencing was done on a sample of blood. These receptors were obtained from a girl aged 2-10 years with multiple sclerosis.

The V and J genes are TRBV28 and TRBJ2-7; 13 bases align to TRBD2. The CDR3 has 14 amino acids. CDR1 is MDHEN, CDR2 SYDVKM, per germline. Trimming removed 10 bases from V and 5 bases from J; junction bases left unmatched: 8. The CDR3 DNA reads TGTGCCACCACTAGCGGGGGGGCGTACAACGAGCAGTACTTC. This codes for CATTSGGAYNEQYF.

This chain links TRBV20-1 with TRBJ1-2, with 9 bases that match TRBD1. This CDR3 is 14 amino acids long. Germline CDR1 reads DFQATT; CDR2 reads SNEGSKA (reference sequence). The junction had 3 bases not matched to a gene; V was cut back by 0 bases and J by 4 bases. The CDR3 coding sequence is TGCAGTGCTAGAGAGGACAGGGGACGCTATGGCTACACCTTC. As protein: CSAREDRGRYGYTF.

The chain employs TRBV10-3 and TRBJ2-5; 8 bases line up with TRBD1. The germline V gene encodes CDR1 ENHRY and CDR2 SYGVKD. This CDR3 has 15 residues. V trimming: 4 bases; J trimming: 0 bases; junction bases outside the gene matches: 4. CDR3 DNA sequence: TGTGCCATCAGTGGAGGGGACAGGCACCAAGAGACCCAGTACTTC. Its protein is CAISGGDRHQETQYF.

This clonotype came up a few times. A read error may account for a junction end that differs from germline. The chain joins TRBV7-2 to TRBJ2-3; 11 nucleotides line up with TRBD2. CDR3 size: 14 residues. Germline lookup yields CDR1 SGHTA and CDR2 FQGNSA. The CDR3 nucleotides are TGTGCCGGCAGCTTAGCGGGAGGGCCGGATACGCAGTATTTT. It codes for CAGSLAGGPDTQYF.

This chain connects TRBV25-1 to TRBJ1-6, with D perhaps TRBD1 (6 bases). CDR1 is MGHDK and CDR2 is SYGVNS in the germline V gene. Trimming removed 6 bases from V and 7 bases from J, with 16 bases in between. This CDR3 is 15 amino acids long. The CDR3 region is CASSRTRTANSPLHF. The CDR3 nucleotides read TGTGCCAGCAGCCGAACTCGGACAGCGAATTCACCCCTCCACTTT.

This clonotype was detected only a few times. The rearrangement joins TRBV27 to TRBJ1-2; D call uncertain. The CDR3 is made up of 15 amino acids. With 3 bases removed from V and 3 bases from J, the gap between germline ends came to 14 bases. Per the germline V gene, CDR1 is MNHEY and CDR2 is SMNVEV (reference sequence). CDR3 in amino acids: CASSLVGSGDYGYTF. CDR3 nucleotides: TGTGCCAGCAGTTTGGTGGGTAGCGGGGACTATGGCTACACCTTC.

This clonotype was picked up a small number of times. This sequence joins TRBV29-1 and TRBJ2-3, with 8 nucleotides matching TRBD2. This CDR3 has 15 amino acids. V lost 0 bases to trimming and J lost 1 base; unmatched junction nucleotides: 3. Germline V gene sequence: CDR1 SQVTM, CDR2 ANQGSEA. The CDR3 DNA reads TGCAGCGTTGAAGACACGCGGGGGGGCACAGATACGCAGTATTTT. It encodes CSVEDTRGGTDTQYF.

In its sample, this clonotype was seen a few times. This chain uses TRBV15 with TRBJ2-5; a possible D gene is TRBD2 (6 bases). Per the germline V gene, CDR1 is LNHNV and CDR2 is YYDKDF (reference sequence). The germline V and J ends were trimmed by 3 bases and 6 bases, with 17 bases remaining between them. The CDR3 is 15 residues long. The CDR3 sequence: CATSRAGPERKTQYF. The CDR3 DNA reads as TGTGCCACCAGCAGGGCGGGACCTGAGAGGAAGACCCAGTACTTC.

The DNA of the CDR3 is TGTGCCACCAGCAGGCAACTTAGGCGGTACAGTTACGGTTCACCCCTCCACTTT. Residues: CATSRQLRRYSYGSPLHF. The chain recombines TRBV15 with TRBJ1-6; unclear D gene. Germline CDR1 LNHNV, CDR2 YYDKDF (reference sequence). There are 18 residues in the CDR3. The germline V and J ends were trimmed by 3 bases and 9 bases, with 24 bases remaining between them.

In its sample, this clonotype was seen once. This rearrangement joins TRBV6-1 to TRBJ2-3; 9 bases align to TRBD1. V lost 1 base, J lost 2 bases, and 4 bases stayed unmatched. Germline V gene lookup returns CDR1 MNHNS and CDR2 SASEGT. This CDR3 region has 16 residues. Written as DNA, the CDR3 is TGTGCCAGCAGTGAAGTGGGGACAGGGTACACAGATACGCAGTATTTT. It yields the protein CASSEVGTGYTDTQYF.